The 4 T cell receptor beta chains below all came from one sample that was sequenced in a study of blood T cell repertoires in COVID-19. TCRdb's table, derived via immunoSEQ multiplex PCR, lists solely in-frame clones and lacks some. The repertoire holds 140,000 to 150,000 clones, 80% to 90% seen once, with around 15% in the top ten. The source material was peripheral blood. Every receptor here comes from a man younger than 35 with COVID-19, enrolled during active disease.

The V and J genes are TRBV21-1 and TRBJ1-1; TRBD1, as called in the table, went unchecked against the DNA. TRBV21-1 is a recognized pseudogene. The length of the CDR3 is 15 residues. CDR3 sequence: CASSKYGTVDTEAFF. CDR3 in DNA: TGTGCCAGCAGCAAGTACGGGACAGTGGACACTGAAGCTTTCTTT.

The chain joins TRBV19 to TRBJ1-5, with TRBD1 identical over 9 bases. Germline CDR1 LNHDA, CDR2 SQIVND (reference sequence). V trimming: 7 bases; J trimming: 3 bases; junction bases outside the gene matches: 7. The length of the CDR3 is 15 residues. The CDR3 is CASTQDRGFNQPQHF. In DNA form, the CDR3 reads TGTGCCAGTACCCAGGACAGGGGTTTCAATCAGCCCCAGCATTTT.

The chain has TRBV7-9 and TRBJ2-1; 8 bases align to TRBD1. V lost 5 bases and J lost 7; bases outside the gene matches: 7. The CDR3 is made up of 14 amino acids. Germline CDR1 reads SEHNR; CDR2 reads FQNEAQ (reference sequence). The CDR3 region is CASSPMTGDNEQFF. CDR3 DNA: TGTGCCAGCAGCCCAATGACAGGGGATAATGAGCAGTTCTTC.

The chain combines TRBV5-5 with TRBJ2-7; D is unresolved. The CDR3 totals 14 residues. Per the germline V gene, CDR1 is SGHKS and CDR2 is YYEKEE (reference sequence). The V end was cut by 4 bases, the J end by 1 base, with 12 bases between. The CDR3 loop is CASSVEPWSYEQYF. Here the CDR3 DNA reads TGTGCCAGCAGCGTGGAGCCATGGTCCTACGAGCAGTACTTC.